One and the same sample provided the 28 T cell receptor beta chains below, sequenced in a study of OX40 agonist ivuxolimab in advanced cancers. Method: immunoSEQ multiplex PCR; TCRdb's copy keeps in-frame clones and lacks some. The sample includes 55,000 to 80,000 clones, roughly four fifths of them seen just once. The sequenced sample was CD4+ or CD8+ T cells sorted from blood, obtained in a trial of the OX40 agonist ivuxolimab. These receptors were collected from an adult with an advanced solid tumor such as melanoma, head and neck, liver or kidney cancer.

The chain recombines TRBV7-2 with TRBJ2-5; TRBD2 agrees at 7 bases. The CDR3 is 16 amino acids. With V trimmed by 2 bases and J by 0 bases, 6 bases remained unmatched. CDR1 is SGHTA, CDR2 FQGNSA, per germline. In DNA, the CDR3 is TGTGCCAGCAGCTTATCAGCGGGGCTCAACCAAGAGACCCAGTACTTC. Protein: CASSLSAGLNQETQYF.

The chain carries TRBV7-8 and TRBJ2-4; D uncertain. The V gene lost 8 bases and the J gene lost 0 bases, with 20 bases spanning the gap. The CDR3 is 17 amino acids. From germline, CDR1 is SGHVS and CDR2 FQNEAQ. CDR3: CASSEAGITRAKNIQYF. The CDR3 nucleotides are TGTGCCAGCTCCGAGGCAGGCATTACAAGAGCCAAAAACATTCAGTACTTC.

This chain connects TRBV5-4 to TRBJ2-7, with a tentative D call TRBD2 (5 bases). Germline V gives CDR1 SGHNT, CDR2 YYREEE (reference sequence). V was cut by 1 base and J by 6 bases, with 8 bases left in between. CDR3 length: 12 amino acids. Written as DNA, the CDR3 is TGTGCCAGCAGCTTGCCGGCGGGCGAGCAGTACTTC. Amino acid sequence: CASSLPAGEQYF.

This chain joins TRBV27 and TRBJ2-7, with D perhaps matching TRBD1 or TRBD2 (5 bases each). Trimming removed 3 bases from V and 2 bases from J, with 17 bases in between. CDR1 is MNHEY and CDR2 is SMNVEV in the germline V gene (reference sequence). CDR3 length: 16 residues. The CDR3: CASSLGVRGRTYEQYF. The CDR3 DNA follows: TGTGCCAGCAGTTTGGGGGTTAGAGGGAGAACCTACGAGCAGTACTTC.

The V and J genes are TRBV7-9 and TRBJ2-3; 11 nucleotides line up with TRBD1. Germline CDR1 is SEHNR and CDR2 is FQNEAQ (reference sequence). The CDR3 totals 18 residues. Germline trimming cut 6 bases from V and 1 base from J; bases unmatched to any gene: 12. The CDR3 here is CASRPGQGARRGTDTQYF. The CDR3 bases are TGTGCCAGCAGACCTGGACAGGGGGCGCGAAGGGGCACAGATACGCAGTATTTT.

The chain employs TRBV14 and TRBJ2-7; D may match TRBD1 or TRBD2 (5 bases each). CDR3 size: 15 residues. Germline CDR1 SGHDN, CDR2 FVKESK. V was trimmed by 7 bases and J by 2 bases, leaving 18 bases between them. The CDR3 protein is CASTIPGPGPYEQYF. The CDR3 DNA reads TGTGCCAGCACTATCCCGGGACCCGGCCCCTACGAGCAGTACTTC. The full variable domain, with the rest looked up from reference TRBV14 and TRBJ2-7, is EAGVTQFPSHSVIEKGQTVTLRCDPISGHDNLYWYRRVMGKEIKFLLHFVKESKQDESGMPNNRFLAERTGGTYSTLKVQPAELEDSGVYFCASTIPGPGPYEQYFGPGTRLTVT.

The chain uses TRBV14 and TRBJ2-3; D not resolved. Germline V lookup: CDR1 SGHDN, CDR2 FVKESK. This CDR3 is built from 15 residues. V was shortened by 5 bases and J by 8 bases, with 20 bases between the two germline ends. CDR3 coding DNA: TGTGCCAGCAGCATAAGATCGCACCCCGGGCGTACGCAGTATTTT. Protein sequence: CASSIRSHPGRTQYF.

The V call is TRBV15, the J call TRBJ2-7; no definite D call. CDR1 is LNHNV, CDR2 YYDKDF, per germline (reference sequence). Between the trimmed V and J ends, which lost 4 bases and 1 base, there was a span of 8 bases. This CDR3 comprises 13 residues. In nucleotides, the CDR3 is TGTGCCACCAGCATGTTAATTTCCTACGAGCAGTACTTC. Translating gives CATSMLISYEQYF.

This chain links TRBV6-1 with TRBJ1-2; the D gene is possibly TRBD1 (5 bases). The CDR3 is 17 amino acids. V was clipped by 3 bases and J by 0 bases, with 17 bases between them. Germline V CDR1 and CDR2: MNHNS, SASEGT. The CDR3 is CASSDYRWGKANYGYTF. In DNA, the CDR3 is TGTGCCAGCAGTGACTACAGATGGGGGAAAGCTAACTATGGCTACACCTTC.

The V gene is TRBV4-1, the J gene TRBJ2-1; 12 bases match TRBD2. Germline trimming cut 1 base from V and 9 bases from J; bases unmatched to any gene: 4. The CDR3 is made up of 15 amino acids. Germline CDR1 and CDR2: MGHRA and YSYEKL. The CDR3 loop is CASSQGLAGVGEQFF. DNA for the CDR3: TGCGCCAGCAGCCAAGGACTAGCGGGAGTTGGTGAGCAGTTCTTC.

The chain recombines TRBV6-7 with TRBJ2-7, with 9 positions matching TRBD1. TRBV6-7 belongs to the ORF category, with a function that is uncertain. V dropped 2 bases and J dropped 8; count of bases not matched to a gene: 13. This CDR3 has 16 amino acids. CDR3 sequence: CASSYGGTGYEWKQYF. The CDR3 region has the DNA TGTGCCAGCAGTTACGGCGGGACAGGGTATGAGTGGAAGCAGTACTTC.

This clone came up a few times. The chain couples TRBV9 to TRBJ2-7; TRBD2 agrees at 14 bases. CDR1 and CDR2 (germline): SGDLS, YYNGEE. V lost 4 bases to trimming and J lost 0 bases; unmatched junction nucleotides: 6. This CDR3 has 17 amino acids. CDR3 bases: TGTGCCAGCAGCCCCCGACTAGCGGGAGGGACCTCCTACGAGCAGTACTTC. Protein sequence: CASSPRLAGGTSYEQYF.

The chain joins TRBV15 to TRBJ2-5; 7 positions agree with TRBD1. Germline V gene sequence: CDR1 LNHNV, CDR2 YYDKDF (reference sequence). The V and J ends lost 2 bases and 3 bases, in that order; junction bases with no gene match: 6. CDR3 length: 15 residues. This chain's CDR3 is CATSRPLGTEETQYF. CDR3 DNA: TGTGCCACCAGCAGACCCCTGGGGACAGAAGAGACCCAGTACTTC.

J is TRBJ1-6 and V is TRBV9; D not certain. The germline V gene has CDR1 SGDLS and CDR2 YYNGEE. The CDR3 consists of 14 residues. The V end lost 1 base, the J end lost 8 bases, and 10 bases lay between the germline ends. This CDR3 is CASSVLGSDSPLHF. The CDR3 bases are TGTGCCAGCAGCGTACTGGGGTCTGATTCACCCCTCCACTTT.

This clone was found once. CDR3 sequence: CASSMPVYGYTF. The CDR3 DNA reads TGTGCCAGTAGTATGCCCGTTTATGGCTACACCTTC. This chain links TRBV19 with TRBJ1-2; no clear D. The CDR3 covers 12 residues. CDR1 is LNHDA, CDR2 SQIVND, per germline (reference sequence). The V end was cut by 3 bases, the J end by 5 bases, with 7 bases between.

The CDR3 reads CASSRDRVTRQPQHF. The CDR3 coding sequence is TGTGCCAGCAGTAGGGACAGGGTAACTAGGCAGCCCCAGCATTTT. V and J are TRBV2 and TRBJ1-5, with 9 bases that match TRBD1. The CDR3 loop spans 15 amino acids. Germline V gene lookup returns CDR1 SNHLY and CDR2 FYNNEI. Trimming cost V 5 bases and J 7 bases; bases outside gene matches: 9.

The rearrangement joins TRBV10-3 to TRBJ2-1; unclear D gene. Germline V gene data show CDR1 as ENHRY and CDR2 as SYGVKD. This CDR3 has 13 residues. V was shortened by 7 bases and J by 7 bases, with 14 bases between the two germline ends. The CDR3 loop is CAIKDSPLNEQFF. The CDR3 bases are TGTGCCATCAAGGATAGCCCGTTAAATGAGCAGTTCTTC.

The rearrangement joins TRBV5-6 to TRBJ1-3, with D unresolved. Germline lookup yields CDR1 SGHDT and CDR2 YYEEEE. CDR3 length: 15 residues. Between the trimmed V and J ends, which lost 4 bases and 0 bases, there was a span of 11 bases. DNA for the CDR3: TGTGCCAGCAGCCCGGGATGGGGCTCTGGAAACACCATATATTTT. Protein product: CASSPGWGSGNTIYF. Combining the CDR3 with reference TRBV5-6 and TRBJ1-3 gives the whole variable domain DAGVTQSPTHLIKTRGQQVTLRCSPKSGHDTVSWYQQALGQGPQFIFQYYEEEERQRGNFPDRFSGHQFPNYSSELNVNALLLGDSALYLCASSPGWGSGNTIYFGEGSWLTVV.

This clone was counted a few times. V and J are TRBV7-3 and TRBJ1-1; no reliable D call. There are 13 residues in the CDR3. V lost 7 bases and J 1 base, leaving 10 bases between the germline ends. Looked up from germline, CDR1 is SGHTA and CDR2 is FQGTGA. CDR3 in amino acids: CASTLNANTEAFF. CDR3 nucleotides: TGTGCCAGCACCCTCAACGCGAACACTGAAGCTTTCTTT.

The V and J genes are TRBV6-1 and TRBJ2-7; D may be TRBD1 (6 bases). Germline CDR1 and CDR2: MNHNS and SASEGT. The CDR3 has 12 residues. Trimming removed 7 bases from V and 2 bases from J, with 9 bases in between. CDR3 sequence (DNA): TGTGCCAGCAACCCAGGGGCCTACGAGCAGTACTTC. Amino acid sequence: CASNPGAYEQYF.

This clone was detected a few times. The chain couples TRBV7-6 to TRBJ2-3; D call uncertain. This CDR3 comprises 12 residues. Germline CDR1 reads SGHVS; CDR2 reads FNYEAQ. Trimming removed 5 bases at V and 2 bases at J, with 5 bases between. CDR3 region: CASSPATDTQYF. CDR3 bases: TGTGCCAGCAGCCCCGCCACAGATACGCAGTATTTT.

The V gene is TRBV7-2, the J gene TRBJ2-3, with a tentative D call TRBD2 (6 bases). The CDR3 loop spans 16 amino acids. The V end was cut by 5 bases, the J end by 2 bases, with 17 bases between. Germline values: CDR1 SGHTA, CDR2 FQGNSA. This CDR3 reads CASSRDGGSLTDTQYF. CDR3 sequence (DNA): TGTGCCAGCAGCCGAGACGGGGGAAGCCTCACAGATACGCAGTATTTT.

This rearrangement joins TRBV30 to TRBJ1-2; a possible D gene is TRBD1 (5 bases). V lost 7 bases to trimming and J lost 2 bases, with 17 bases between them. The CDR3 has 14 residues. The germline gives CDR1 GTSNPN, CDR2 SVGIG (reference sequence). As DNA, the CDR3 is TGTGCCTCTGCGCCGGGGCAACTCAACTATGGCTACACCTTC. Amino acids: CASAPGQLNYGYTF.

A remark on this clone: It may be a read error: a sequence one base away is much more abundant. This chain connects TRBV6-4 to TRBJ1-2; D not certain. Germline-derived CDR1 and CDR2 are MRHNA and SNTAGT. V lost 2 bases and J lost 4, with 2 bases in between. The CDR3 extends over 11 amino acids. As DNA, the CDR3 is TGTGCCAGCAGTGACAGCTATGGCTACACCTTC. Translated: CASSDSYGYTF.

V gene TRBV2 combines with J gene TRBJ2-7; no firm D call. The CDR3 runs to 12 residues. V lost 11 bases to trimming and J lost 2 bases, with 13 bases between them. CDR1 SNHLY and CDR2 FYNNEI come from the germline V gene. The CDR3 DNA sequence: TGTGCCCAAACCACGGGTCCCTACGAGCAGTACTTC. The encoded protein is CAQTTGPYEQYF.

The chain carries TRBV29-1 and TRBJ2-1, with 14 bases aligning to TRBD2. Trimming at V came to 1 base and at J to 5 bases, leaving 4 bases not matched to a gene. The CDR3 is 16 residues long. Germline V gene data show CDR1 as SQVTM and CDR2 as ANQGSEA. CDR3 in amino acids: CSVEAATSGRDNEQFF. The CDR3 DNA sequence: TGCAGCGTTGAAGCCGCGACTAGCGGGAGGGACAATGAGCAGTTCTTC.

V and J are TRBV7-9 and TRBJ1-5; no firm D call. This CDR3 spans 14 amino acids. Germline V gives CDR1 SEHNR, CDR2 FQNEAQ (reference sequence). The germline V and J ends were trimmed by 5 bases and 7 bases, with 15 bases remaining between them. DNA of the CDR3: TGTGCCAGCAGCCCCGTTCAGTACAACCAGCCCCAGCATTTT. This codes for CASSPVQYNQPQHF.

This clone came up once. V usage is TRBV4-2 and J usage is TRBJ2-2; D ambiguous. V gave up 2 bases and J gave up 6 bases, with 13 bases separating them. Germline V CDR1 and CDR2: LGHNA, YNFKEQ. The CDR3 is 15 residues long. CDR3 in DNA: TGTGCCAGCAGCCAACCCAATGAAAACGCCGGGGAGCTGTTTTTT. Its protein product is CASSQPNENAGELFF.